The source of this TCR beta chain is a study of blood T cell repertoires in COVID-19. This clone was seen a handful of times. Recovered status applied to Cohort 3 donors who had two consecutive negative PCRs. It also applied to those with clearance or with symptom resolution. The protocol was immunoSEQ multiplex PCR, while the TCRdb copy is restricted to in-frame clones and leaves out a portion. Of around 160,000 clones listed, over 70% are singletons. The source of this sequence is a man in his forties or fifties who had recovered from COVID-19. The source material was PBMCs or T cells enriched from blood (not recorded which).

DNA of the CDR3: TGTGCCAGTAGTATCAGGGACAGGGATATGACCGGGGAGCTGTTTTTT. Translating it yields CASSIRDRDMTGELFF. The V and J genes are TRBV19 and TRBJ2-2; 9 positions agree with TRBD1. J was trimmed by 5 bases and V by 3 bases; bases with no gene match: 7. The CDR3 consists of 16 residues. Germline values: CDR1 LNHDA, CDR2 SQIVND (reference sequence).